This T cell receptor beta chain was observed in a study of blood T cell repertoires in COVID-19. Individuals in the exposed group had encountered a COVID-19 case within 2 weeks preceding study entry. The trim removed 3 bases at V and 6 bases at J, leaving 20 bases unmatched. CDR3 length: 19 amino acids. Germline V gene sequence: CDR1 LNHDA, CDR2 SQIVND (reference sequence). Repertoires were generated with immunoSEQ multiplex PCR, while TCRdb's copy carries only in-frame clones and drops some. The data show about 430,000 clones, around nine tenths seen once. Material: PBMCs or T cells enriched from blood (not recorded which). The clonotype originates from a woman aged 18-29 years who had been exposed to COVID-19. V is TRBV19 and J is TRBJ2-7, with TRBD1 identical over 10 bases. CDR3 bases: TGTGCCAGTAGTATTGAGGAAAAGGTAGACAGGGGGCTCCTCGGCGAGCAGTACTTC. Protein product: CASSIEEKVDRGLLGEQYF.